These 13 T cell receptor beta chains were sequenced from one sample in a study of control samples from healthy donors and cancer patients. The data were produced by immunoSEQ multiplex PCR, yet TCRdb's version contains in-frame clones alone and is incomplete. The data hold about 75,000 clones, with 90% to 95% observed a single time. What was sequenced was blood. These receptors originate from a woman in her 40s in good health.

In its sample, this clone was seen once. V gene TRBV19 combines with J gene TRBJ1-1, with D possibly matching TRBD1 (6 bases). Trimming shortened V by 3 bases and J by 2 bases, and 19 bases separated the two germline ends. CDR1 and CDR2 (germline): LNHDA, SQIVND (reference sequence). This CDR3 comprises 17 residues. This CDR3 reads CASSIHLLDSINTEAFF. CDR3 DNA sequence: TGTGCCAGTAGTATTCATCTTTTGGACAGCATTAACACTGAAGCTTTCTTT.

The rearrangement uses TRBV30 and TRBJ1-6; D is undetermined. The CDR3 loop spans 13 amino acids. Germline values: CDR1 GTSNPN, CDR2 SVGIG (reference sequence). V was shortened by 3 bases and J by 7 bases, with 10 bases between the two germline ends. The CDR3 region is CAWRQNPNSPLHF. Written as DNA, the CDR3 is TGTGCCTGGAGACAAAATCCGAATTCACCCCTCCACTTT. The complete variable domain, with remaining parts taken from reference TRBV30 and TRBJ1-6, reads SQTIHQWPATLVQPVGSPLSLECTVEGTSNPNLYWYRQAAGRGLQLLFYSVGIGQISSEVPQNLSASRPQDRQFILSSKKLLLSDSGFYLCAWRQNPNSPLHFGNGTRLTVT.

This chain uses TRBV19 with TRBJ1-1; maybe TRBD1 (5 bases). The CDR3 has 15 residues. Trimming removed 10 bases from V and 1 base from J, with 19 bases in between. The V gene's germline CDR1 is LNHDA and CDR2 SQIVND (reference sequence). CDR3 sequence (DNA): TGTGCCACCGCCCCGGGAGGACACACGAACACTGAAGCTTTCTTT. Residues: CATAPGGHTNTEAFF.

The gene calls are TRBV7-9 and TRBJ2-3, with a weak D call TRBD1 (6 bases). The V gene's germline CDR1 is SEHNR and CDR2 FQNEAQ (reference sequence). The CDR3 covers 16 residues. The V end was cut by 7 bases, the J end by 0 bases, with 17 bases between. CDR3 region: CASNPVRGISTDTQYF. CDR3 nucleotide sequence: TGTGCCAGCAATCCCGTTAGGGGGATCAGCACAGATACGCAGTATTTT.

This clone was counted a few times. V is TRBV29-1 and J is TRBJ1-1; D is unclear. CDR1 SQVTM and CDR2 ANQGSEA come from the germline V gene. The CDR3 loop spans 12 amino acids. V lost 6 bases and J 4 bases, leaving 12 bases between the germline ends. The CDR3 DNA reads TGCAGCGTCCTCCCCACGATCACTGAAGCTTTCTTT. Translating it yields CSVLPTITEAFF.

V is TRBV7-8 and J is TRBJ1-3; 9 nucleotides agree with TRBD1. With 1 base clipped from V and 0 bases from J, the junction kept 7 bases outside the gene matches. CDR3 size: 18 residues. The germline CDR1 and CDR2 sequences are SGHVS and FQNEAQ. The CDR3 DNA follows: TGTGCCAGCAGCTTAGAAGGGACAGGGCTACACTCTGGAAACACCATATATTTT. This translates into CASSLEGTGLHSGNTIYF.

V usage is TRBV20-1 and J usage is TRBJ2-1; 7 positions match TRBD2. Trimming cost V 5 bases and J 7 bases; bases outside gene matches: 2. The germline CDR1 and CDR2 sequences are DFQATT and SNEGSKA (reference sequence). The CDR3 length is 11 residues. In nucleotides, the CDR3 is TGCAGTGCTGGGCGGGGGAATGAGCAGTTCTTC. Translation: CSAGRGNEQFF.

As DNA, the CDR3 is TGTGCCAGTAGTTTAAACCGTGGCAGGCCGTTCTTT. It encodes CASSLNRGRPFF. The chain uses TRBV19 and TRBJ1-1; D is uncertain. CDR3 length: 12 amino acids. Trimming removed 5 bases from V and 14 bases from J, with 18 bases in between. CDR1 is LNHDA, CDR2 SQIVND, per germline (reference sequence).

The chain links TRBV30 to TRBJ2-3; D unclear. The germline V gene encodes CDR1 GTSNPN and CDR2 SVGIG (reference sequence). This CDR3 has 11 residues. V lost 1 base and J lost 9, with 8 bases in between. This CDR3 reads CAWSALGTQYF. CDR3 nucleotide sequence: TGTGCCTGGAGTGCTCTAGGCACGCAGTATTTT.

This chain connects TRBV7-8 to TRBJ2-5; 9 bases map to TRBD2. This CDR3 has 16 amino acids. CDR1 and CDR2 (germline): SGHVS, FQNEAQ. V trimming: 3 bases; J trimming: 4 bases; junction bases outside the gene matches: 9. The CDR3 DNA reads TGTGCCAGCAGCTTGGCAGCGGGAGGAGTCGGAGAGACCCAGTACTTC. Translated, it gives CASSLAAGGVGETQYF.

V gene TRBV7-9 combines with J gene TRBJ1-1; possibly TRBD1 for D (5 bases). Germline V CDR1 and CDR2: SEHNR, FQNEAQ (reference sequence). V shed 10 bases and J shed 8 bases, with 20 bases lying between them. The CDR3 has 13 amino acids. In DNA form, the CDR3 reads TGTGCCACCCGATCACGGGGGGTAGACGAAGCTTTCTTT. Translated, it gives CATRSRGVDEAFF.

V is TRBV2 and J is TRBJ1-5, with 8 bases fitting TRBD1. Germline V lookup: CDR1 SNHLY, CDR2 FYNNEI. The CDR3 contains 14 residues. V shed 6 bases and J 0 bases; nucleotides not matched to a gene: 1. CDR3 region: CASRQGDSNQPQHF. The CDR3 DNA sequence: TGTGCCAGCAGACAGGGGGATAGCAATCAGCCCCAGCATTTT.

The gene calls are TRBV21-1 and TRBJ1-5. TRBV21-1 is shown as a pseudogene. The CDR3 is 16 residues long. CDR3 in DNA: TGTGCCAGCAGCAAAGGAAAAAAGGGGGGAAATCAGCCCCAGCATTTT. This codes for CASSKGKKGGNQPQHF.